The sequence of this T cell receptor (beta chain) was determined in a study of PD-L1 blockade in urothelial cancer. At the level of the study: Median blood clonality was around 0.086, with 75,000 to 90,000 unique TCRs.

J was trimmed by 6 bases and V by 4 bases; bases with no gene match: 4. Germline loops: CDR1 SGHTA, CDR2 FQGNSA. There are 16 residues in the CDR3. Using immunoSEQ multiplex PCR, the repertoire was profiled, and TCRdb retains in-frame clones only, with some absent. The sample includes some 60,000 clones, about 86% seen only once; the top ten take 2.5% to 3%. The gene calls are TRBV7-2 and TRBJ2-2, with 14 bases fitting TRBD2. Sample: PBMCs, taken around atezolizumab (anti-PD-L1) treatment. This TCR came from a man aged 50-60 years with urothelial cancer. This CDR3 reads CASSSRLAGGSGELFF. CDR3 DNA sequence: TGTGCCAGCAGCTCTAGACTAGCGGGAGGGTCCGGGGAGCTGTTTTTT.